Presented here are 6 T cell receptor beta chains from one specimen sequenced in a study of CXCR3-negative and CXCR3-positive naive CD8 T cells. The TRB cDNA libraries were prepared by 5' RACE with UMI labels. Reanalyzing the 5' RACE reads, TCRdb keeps one entry per CDR3 protein, without DNA. The sample yields 84,000 or so distinct CDR3 sequences, of which the top ten take up around 1.6%. Sequenced: naive CXCR3- CD8+ T cells from blood. The subset was: CD45RO-CCR7+CD27+CD95- naive CD8+ T cells lacking CXCR3 (TNR3-). The receptors shown here come from a human donor in good health. Some clones in this sample may be carry-over from other donors' samples.

This chain links TRBV7-3 with TRBJ2-2; the D call of TRBD2 rests on TCRdb alone, since no DNA is present to check it. Germline V gene sequence: CDR1 SGHTA, CDR2 FQGTGA. The CDR3 covers 17 residues. CDR3 in amino acids: CASSLTGVAGFTGELFF.

The chain has TRBV28 and TRBJ1-4; the TCRdb D gene call, TRBD1, has no DNA to confirm it. CDR1 and CDR2 from the germline V gene are MDHEN and SYDVKM. The CDR3 has 15 residues. CDR3 sequence reads: CASSFRGTLAEKLFF.

The gene calls are TRBV29-1 and TRBJ2-1; TCRdb designates TRBD1, a call that cannot be tested without DNA. Per germline, CDR1 SQVTM and CDR2 ANQGSEA. The length of the CDR3 is 14 residues. The CDR3: CSVGDGAIYNEQFF.

This chain uses TRBV29-1 with TRBJ1-2; TCRdb reports TRBD1, a call that lacks DNA to check it against. Germline CDR1 reads SQVTM; CDR2 reads ANQGSEA. CDR3 length: 14 amino acids. CDR3 region: CSVEDLGQTYGYTF.

This sequence joins TRBV5-1 and TRBJ1-6; the TCRdb call, TRBD1, lacks DNA for checking. The CDR3 is 17 residues long. CDR1 and CDR2 (germline): SGHRS, YFSETQ. The chain's CDR3 is CASRHGPGTDRNSPLHF.

This sequence joins TRBV12-3 or TRBV12-4 and TRBJ1-5; TCRdb designates TRBD1, a call that cannot be tested without DNA. The CDR3 is 12 amino acids. This CDR3 is CASSPLGQPQHF.